Listed here are 7 T cell receptor beta chains from one sample, sequenced in a study of blood T cells in healthy people across ages. A J-beta primer mix and a sample-barcoded 5' primer were used in a second PCR of about 6 to 12 cycles. TCRdb used MiXCR to reprocess the 5' RACE reads, holding one entry per CDR3 protein. The sample lists about 1,600,000 distinct CDR3 sequences, around 42% occurring once. The sequencing sample was made of blood. All receptors come from a woman younger than 30 in good health.

At least ten counts were recorded for this clonotype. The V and J genes are TRBV20-1 and TRBJ2-1, with TRBD2 identical over 10 bases. The ends lost 3 bases at V and 0 bases at J; junction bases unmatched: 5. This CDR3 contains 16 residues. Germline-derived CDR1 and CDR2 are DFQATT and SNEGSKA (reference sequence). This CDR3 reads CSARVSGRSSYNEQFF. DNA for the CDR3: TGCAGTGCTAGGGTTAGCGGGAGGAGCTCCTACAATGAGCAGTTCTTC.

A few counts support this clonotype. The gene calls are TRBV6-2 or TRBV6-3 and TRBJ2-1, with TRBD2 matching over 7 bases. This CDR3 contains 15 residues. Trimming at V came to 2 bases and at J to 5 bases, leaving 6 bases not matched to a gene. CDR1 is MNHEY, CDR2 SVGEGT, per germline. CDR3 in DNA: TGTGCCAGCAGTTACGGGACGAGCGGGGACAATGAGCAGTTCTTC. This gives the protein CASSYGTSGDNEQFF.

The rearrangement joins TRBV7-2 to TRBJ2-3; D is perhaps TRBD2 (7 bases). V gave up 7 bases and J gave up 2 bases, with 19 bases separating them. CDR1 and CDR2 (germline): SGHTA, FQGNSA. The CDR3 spans 16 residues. For the CDR3, the DNA is TGTGCCAGCAACTTCGTCGGGGGGACATACACAGATACGCAGTATTTT. Amino acids: CASNFVGGTYTDTQYF.

This clonotype was seen once. V usage is TRBV5-6 and J usage is TRBJ2-5, with a tentative D call TRBD2 (6 bases). The CDR3 length is 15 residues. The germline V gene has CDR1 SGHDT and CDR2 YYEEEE. V dropped 4 bases and J dropped 7 bases, with 20 bases sitting between them. In DNA form, the CDR3 reads TGTGCCAGCAGCGGAGGGGACCCCAGGGAAGGGACCCAGTACTTC. Encoded protein: CASSGGDPREGTQYF.

The CDR3 DNA is TGTGCCAGTCATGACAGGGACAATGAGCAGTTCTTC. This translates into CASHDRDNEQFF. The genes are TRBV7-9 and TRBJ2-1; 7 bases are a match to TRBD1. This CDR3 is 12 amino acids long. Losses at the gene ends were 9 bases for V and 5 bases for J; bases not matched to a gene: 4. CDR1 and CDR2 (germline): SEHNR, FQNEAQ (reference sequence).

A remark on this clonotype: A junction boundary mismatches the germline segment, possibly from a read error. The rearrangement joins TRBV25-1 to TRBJ1-1; a possible D gene is TRBD1 (5 bases). The CDR3 is 12 amino acids. In germline, CDR1 is MGHDK, CDR2 SYGVNS. The CDR3 loop reads CACSDRGTEAFF. The CDR3 DNA reads as TGTGCCTGCAGTGACCGGGGGACTGAAGCTTTCTTT. The complete variable domain, with remaining parts taken from reference TRBV25-1 and TRBJ1-1, reads EADIYQTPRYLVIGTGKKITLECSQTMGHDKMYWYQQDPGMELHLIHYSYGVNSTEKGDLSSESTVSRIRTEHFPLTLESARPSHTSQYLCACSDRGTEAFFGQGTRLTVV.

This clonotype was seen ten or more times. The chain couples TRBV2 to TRBJ2-5; D is possibly TRBD2 (7 bases). The CDR3 spans 15 residues. V lost 5 bases and J lost 4, with 17 bases in between. The germline V gene encodes CDR1 SNHLY and CDR2 FYNNEI. For the CDR3, the DNA is TGTGCCAGCAGTTTCCTACAGGGAGGGGGAGAGACCCAGTACTTC. Protein product: CASSFLQGGGETQYF.